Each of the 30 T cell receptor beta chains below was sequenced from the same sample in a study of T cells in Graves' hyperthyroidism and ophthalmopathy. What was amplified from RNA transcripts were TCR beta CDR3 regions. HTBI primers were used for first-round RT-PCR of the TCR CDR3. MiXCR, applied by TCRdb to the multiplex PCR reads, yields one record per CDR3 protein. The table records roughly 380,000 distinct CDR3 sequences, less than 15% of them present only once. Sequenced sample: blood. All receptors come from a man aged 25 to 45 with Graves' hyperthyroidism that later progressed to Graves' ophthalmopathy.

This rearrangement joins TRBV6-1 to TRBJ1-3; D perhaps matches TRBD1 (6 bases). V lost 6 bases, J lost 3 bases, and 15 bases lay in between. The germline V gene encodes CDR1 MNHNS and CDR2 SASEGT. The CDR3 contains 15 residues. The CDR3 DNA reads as TGTGCCAGCAGCGTAACAGGGTTCTTTGGAAACACCATATATTTT. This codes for CASSVTGFFGNTIYF.

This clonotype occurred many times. The CDR3, as DNA: TGTGCCAGCAGCGTAAACGGGGCTAGCACAGATACGCAGTATTTT. This translates into CASSVNGASTDTQYF. V is TRBV9 and J is TRBJ2-3; D is tentatively TRBD1 or TRBD2 (5 bases each). CDR1 is SGDLS and CDR2 is YYNGEE in the germline V gene. The CDR3 spans 15 residues. Trimming took 1 base from V and 0 from J, leaving 9 bases between them.

In DNA, the CDR3 is TGTGCCAGCAGTCCCATCCCTAGTTTCACAGATACGCAGTATTTT. It encodes CASSPIPSFTDTQYF. The J gene is TRBJ2-3, the V gene TRBV28, with D unresolved. The CDR3 consists of 15 residues. V lost 5 bases and J 2 bases, leaving 14 bases between the germline ends. Germline loops: CDR1 MDHEN, CDR2 SYDVKM.

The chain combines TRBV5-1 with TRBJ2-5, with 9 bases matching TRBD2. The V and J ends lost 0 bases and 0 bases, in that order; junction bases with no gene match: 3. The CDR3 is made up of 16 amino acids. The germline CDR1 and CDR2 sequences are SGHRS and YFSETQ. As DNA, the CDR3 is TGCGCCAGCAGCTTGGCGGCTAGCGGGGACCAAGAGACCCAGTACTTC. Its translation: CASSLAASGDQETQYF.

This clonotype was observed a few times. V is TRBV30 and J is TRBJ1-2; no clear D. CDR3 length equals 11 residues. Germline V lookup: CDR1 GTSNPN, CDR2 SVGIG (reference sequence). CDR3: CGSEQNYGYTF. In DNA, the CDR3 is TGTGGGTCAGAGCAGAACTATGGCTACACCTTC.

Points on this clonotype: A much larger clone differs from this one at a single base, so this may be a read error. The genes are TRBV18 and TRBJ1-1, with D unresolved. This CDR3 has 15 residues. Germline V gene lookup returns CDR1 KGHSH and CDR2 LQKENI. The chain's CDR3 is CASSPRMDVNTEASF. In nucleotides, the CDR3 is TGTGCCAGCTCACCCCGGATGGACGTGAACACTGAAGCTTCCTTT.

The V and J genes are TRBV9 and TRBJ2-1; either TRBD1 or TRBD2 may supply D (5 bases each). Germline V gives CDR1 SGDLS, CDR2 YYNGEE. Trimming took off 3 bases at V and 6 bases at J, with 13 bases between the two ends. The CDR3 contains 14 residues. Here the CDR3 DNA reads TGTGCCAGCAGCGCGGGGCCGGGCGGCAATGAGCAGTTCTTC. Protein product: CASSAGPGGNEQFF.

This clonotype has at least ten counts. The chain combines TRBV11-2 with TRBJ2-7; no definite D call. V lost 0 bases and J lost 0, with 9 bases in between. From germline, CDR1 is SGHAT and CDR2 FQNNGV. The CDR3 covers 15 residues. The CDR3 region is CASSLEAGSSYEQYF. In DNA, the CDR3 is TGTGCCAGCAGCTTAGAGGCAGGCAGCTCCTACGAGCAGTACTTC.

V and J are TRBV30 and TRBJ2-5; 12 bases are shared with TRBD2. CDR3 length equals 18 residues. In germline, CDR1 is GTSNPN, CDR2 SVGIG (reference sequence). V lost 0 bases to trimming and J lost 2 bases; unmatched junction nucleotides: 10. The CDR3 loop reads CAWSVPPTSGGGQETQYF. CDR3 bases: TGTGCCTGGAGTGTACCCCCGACTAGCGGGGGAGGGCAAGAGACCCAGTACTTC.

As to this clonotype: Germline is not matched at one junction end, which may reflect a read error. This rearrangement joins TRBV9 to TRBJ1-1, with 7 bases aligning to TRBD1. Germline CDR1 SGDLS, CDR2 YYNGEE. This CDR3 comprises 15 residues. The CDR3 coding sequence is TGTGCCGGCAGCACCTGGGACAGCCGGGGCACTGAAGCTTTCTTT. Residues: CAGSTWDSRGTEAFF.

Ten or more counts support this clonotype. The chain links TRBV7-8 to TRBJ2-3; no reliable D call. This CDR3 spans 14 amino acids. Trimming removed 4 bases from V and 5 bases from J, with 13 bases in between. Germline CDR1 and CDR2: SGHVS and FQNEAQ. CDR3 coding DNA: TGTGCCAGCAGCTCGTCTTCTCCTAAAGATACGCAGTATTTT. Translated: CASSSSSPKDTQYF.

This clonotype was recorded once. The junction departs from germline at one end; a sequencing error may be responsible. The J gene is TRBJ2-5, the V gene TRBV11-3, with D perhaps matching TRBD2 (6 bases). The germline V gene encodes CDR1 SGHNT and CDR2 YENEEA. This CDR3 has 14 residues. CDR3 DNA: TGTGCCAGCAGCCCGTGGACTAACCAAGAGAACCAGTACTTC. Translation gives CASSPWTNQENQYF.

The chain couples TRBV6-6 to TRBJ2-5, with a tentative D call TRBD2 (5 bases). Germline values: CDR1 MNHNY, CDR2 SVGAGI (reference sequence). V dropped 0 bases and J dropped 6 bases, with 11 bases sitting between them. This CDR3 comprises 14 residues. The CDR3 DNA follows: TGTGCCAGCAGTTACTCGACTCGGAGGCAGACCCAGTACTTC. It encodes CASSYSTRRQTQYF.

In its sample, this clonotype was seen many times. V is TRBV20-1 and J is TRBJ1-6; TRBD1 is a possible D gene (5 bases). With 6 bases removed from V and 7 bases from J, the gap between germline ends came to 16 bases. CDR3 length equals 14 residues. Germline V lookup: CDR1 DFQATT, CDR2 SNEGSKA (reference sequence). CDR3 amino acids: CSAPGREGNSPLHF. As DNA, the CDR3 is TGCAGTGCCCCCGGGCGCGAGGGGAATTCACCCCTCCACTTT.

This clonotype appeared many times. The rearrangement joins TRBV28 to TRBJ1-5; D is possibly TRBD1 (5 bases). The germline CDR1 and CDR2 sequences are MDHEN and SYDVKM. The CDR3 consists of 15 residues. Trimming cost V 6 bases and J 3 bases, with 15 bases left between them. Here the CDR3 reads CASRPDRGYNQPQHF. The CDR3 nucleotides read TGTGCCAGCAGACCCGACAGAGGATACAATCAGCCCCAGCATTTT.

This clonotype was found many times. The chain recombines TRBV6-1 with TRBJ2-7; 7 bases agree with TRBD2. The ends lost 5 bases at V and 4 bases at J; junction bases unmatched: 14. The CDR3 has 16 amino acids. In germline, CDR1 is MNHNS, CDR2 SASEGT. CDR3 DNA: TGTGCCAGCAGTTACCCCCAGCGGGGTCCTTCTTACGAGCAGTACTTC. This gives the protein CASSYPQRGPSYEQYF.

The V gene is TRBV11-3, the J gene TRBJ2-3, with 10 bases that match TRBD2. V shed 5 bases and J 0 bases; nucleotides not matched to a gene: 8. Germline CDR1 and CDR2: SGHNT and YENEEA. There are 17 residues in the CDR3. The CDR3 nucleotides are TGTGCCAGCAGCGGCAAACTAGCGGGGAAAAGCACAGATACGCAGTATTTT. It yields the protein CASSGKLAGKSTDTQYF.

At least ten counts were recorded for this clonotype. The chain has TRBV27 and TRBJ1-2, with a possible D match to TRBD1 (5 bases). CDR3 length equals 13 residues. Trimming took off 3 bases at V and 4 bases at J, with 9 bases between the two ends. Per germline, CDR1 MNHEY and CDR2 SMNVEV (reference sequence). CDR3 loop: CASSFSRVYGYTF. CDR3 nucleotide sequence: TGTGCCAGCAGTTTTTCCAGGGTCTATGGCTACACCTTC.

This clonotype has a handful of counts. This CDR3 reads CASSQDPNSYEQYF. The CDR3 nucleotides are TGTGCCAGCAGCCAAGATCCCAACTCCTACGAGCAGTACTTC. V and J are TRBV14 and TRBJ2-7; D not resolved. The CDR3 contains 14 residues. The germline V and J ends were trimmed by 0 bases and 0 bases, with 6 bases remaining between them. From germline, CDR1 is SGHDN and CDR2 FVKESK.

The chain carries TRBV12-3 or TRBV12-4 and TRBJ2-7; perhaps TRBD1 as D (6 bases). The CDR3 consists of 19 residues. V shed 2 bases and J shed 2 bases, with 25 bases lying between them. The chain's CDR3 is CASSLPTRDNPGAPYEQYF. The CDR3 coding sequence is TGTGCCAGCAGTTTACCGACGCGCGATAACCCAGGGGCCCCCTACGAGCAGTACTTC.

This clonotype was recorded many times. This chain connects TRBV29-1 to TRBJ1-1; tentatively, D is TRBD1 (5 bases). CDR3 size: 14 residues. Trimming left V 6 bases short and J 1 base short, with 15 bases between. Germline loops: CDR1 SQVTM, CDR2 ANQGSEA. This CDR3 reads CSVQIQEENTEAFF. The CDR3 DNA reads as TGCAGCGTACAAATACAGGAGGAGAACACTGAAGCTTTCTTT.

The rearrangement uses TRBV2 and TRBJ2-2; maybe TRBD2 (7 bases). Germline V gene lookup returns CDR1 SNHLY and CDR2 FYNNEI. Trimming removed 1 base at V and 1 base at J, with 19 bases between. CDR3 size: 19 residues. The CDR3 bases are TGTGCCAGCAGTGAAGGGTATAGGGGGGGGGGCCTGAACACCGGGGAGCTGTTTTTT. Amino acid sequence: CASSEGYRGGGLNTGELFF. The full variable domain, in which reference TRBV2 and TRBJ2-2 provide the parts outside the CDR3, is EPEVTQTPSHQVTQMGQEVILRCVPISNHLYFYWYRQILGQKVEFLVSFYNNEISEKSEIFDDQFSVERPDGSNFTLKIRSTKLEDSAMYFCASSEGYRGGGLNTGELFFGEGSRLTVL.

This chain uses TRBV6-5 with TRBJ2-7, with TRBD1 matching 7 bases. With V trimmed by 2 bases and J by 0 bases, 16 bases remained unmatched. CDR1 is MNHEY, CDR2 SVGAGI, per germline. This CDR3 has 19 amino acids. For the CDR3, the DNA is TGTGCCAGCAGTTACCCGACAAAATCACGGGACAGAAGCTCCTACGAGCAGTACTTC. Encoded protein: CASSYPTKSRDRSSYEQYF.

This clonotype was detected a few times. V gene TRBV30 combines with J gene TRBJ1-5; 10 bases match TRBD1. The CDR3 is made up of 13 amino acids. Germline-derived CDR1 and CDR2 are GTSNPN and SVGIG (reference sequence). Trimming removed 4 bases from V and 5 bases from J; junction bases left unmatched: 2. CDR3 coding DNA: TGTGCCTGGACCGGACAGGGGGATCAGCCCCAGCATTTT. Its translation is CAWTGQGDQPQHF.

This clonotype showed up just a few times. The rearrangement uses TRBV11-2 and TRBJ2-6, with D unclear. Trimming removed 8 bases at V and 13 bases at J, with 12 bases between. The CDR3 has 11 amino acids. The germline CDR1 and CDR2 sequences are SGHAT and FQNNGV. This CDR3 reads CASGPPWVLTF. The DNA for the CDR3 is TGTGCCAGCGGCCCTCCATGGGTCCTGACTTTC.

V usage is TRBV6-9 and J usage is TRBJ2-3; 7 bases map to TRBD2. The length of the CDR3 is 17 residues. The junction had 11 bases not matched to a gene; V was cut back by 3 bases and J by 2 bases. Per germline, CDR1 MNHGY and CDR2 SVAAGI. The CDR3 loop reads CASSYERGPSYTDTQYF. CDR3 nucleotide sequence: TGTGCCAGCAGTTACGAGCGGGGACCTTCCTACACAGATACGCAGTATTTT.

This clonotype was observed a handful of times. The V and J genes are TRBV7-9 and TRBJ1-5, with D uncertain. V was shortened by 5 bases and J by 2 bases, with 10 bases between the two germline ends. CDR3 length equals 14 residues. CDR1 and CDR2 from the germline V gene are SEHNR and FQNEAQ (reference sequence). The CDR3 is CASSRSEGNQPQHF. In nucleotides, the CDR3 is TGTGCCAGCAGCAGGAGCGAGGGCAATCAGCCCCAGCATTTT.

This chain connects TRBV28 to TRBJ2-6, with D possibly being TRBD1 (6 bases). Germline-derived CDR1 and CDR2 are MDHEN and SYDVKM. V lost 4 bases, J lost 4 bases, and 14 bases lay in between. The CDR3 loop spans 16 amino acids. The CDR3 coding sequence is TGTGCCAGCAGTTCCCCCGGACAGACGGGGGCCAACGTCCTGACTTTC. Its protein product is CASSSPGQTGANVLTF.

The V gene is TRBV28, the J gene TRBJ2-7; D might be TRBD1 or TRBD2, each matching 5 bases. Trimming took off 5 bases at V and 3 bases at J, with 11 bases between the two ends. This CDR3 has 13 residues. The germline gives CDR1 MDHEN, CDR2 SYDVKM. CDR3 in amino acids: CASSVRDDYEQYF. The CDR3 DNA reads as TGTGCCAGCAGTGTCCGGGACGACTACGAGCAGTACTTC.

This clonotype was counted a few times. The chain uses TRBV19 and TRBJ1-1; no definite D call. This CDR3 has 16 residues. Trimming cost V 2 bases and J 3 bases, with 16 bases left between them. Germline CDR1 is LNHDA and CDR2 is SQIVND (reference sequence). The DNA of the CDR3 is TGTGCCAGTAGTATATGGCCCCTTTTTCGAGACACTGAAGCTTTCTTT. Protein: CASSIWPLFRDTEAFF.